The 21 T cell receptor beta chains given below trace back to one sample, sequenced in a study of post-analysis software for immune sequencing data. Unique molecular identifiers were present in the TCR beta cDNA libraries. TCRdb recomputed calls from the PCR reads with MiXCR, one row per CDR3 protein. The sample includes about 430,000 distinct CDR3 sequences, 39% of them seen just once. Study-wide points: Five or six TRBV segments were significantly more frequent in patients than in controls. TRBV5-6, TRBV5-1 and TRBV20-1 were among these segments.

Their antigen targets remain unknown. Sequencing input: blood. These receptors all stem from a girl aged 2-10 years with multiple sclerosis.

The rearrangement joins TRBV20-1 to TRBJ2-4, with 7 bases lining up with TRBD2. J lost 1 base, V lost 1 base, and 4 bases had no gene match. Germline CDR1 and CDR2: DFQATT and SNEGSKA (reference sequence). The CDR3 has 15 residues. The CDR3: CSARVGEGAKNIQYF. DNA for the CDR3: TGCAGTGCTAGAGTGGGGGAGGGGGCCAAAAACATTCAGTACTTC.

This clonotype occurred a few times. The chain recombines TRBV29-1 with TRBJ2-1; D unclear. The CDR3 runs to 14 residues. Germline V gene sequence: CDR1 SQVTM, CDR2 ANQGSEA. Trimming left V 5 bases short and J 5 bases short, with 16 bases between. For the CDR3, the DNA is TGCAGCGTTATGACGGAGCCCGTGAACAATGAGCAGTTCTTC. Its translation is CSVMTEPVNNEQFF.

The chain couples TRBV4-1 to TRBJ2-7; D gene unclear. V lost 1 base and J 0 bases, leaving 7 bases between the germline ends. The germline gives CDR1 MGHRA, CDR2 YSYEKL. This CDR3 comprises 14 residues. DNA of the CDR3: TGCGCCAGCAGCCAAGTCAGGAGCTCCTACGAGCAGTACTTC. This translates into CASSQVRSSYEQYF.

Only a few counts were recorded for this clonotype. The CDR3 DNA reads as TGCAGTGCTTTTTGTAGCGGGAGGGCCTGTTCCTACAATGAGCAGTTCTTC. It translates to CSAFCSGRACSYNEQFF. The chain couples TRBV20-1 to TRBJ2-1; 11 nucleotides match TRBD2. CDR3 size: 17 residues. Germline CDR1 reads DFQATT; CDR2 reads SNEGSKA (reference sequence). Germline trimming cut 5 bases from V and 1 base from J; bases unmatched to any gene: 10.

The genes are TRBV5-6 and TRBJ2-7, with D possibly matching TRBD2 (7 bases). The end of the DNA is better explained by TRBJ2-5, so the J call may be wrong. The CDR3 is 16 amino acids. CDR1 is SGHDT and CDR2 is YYEEEE in the germline V gene. CDR3 DNA sequence: TGTGCCAGCAGCCCTGATGGGGGGGCCAGAAGAGAGACCCAGTACTTC. This encodes CASSPDGGARRETQYF.

This clonotype has only a few counts. The rearrangement joins TRBV7-9 to TRBJ1-2, with D hard to call. CDR3 length equals 14 residues. Germline CDR1 reads SEHNR; CDR2 reads FQNEAQ (reference sequence). The V and J ends lost 1 base and 1 base respectively, with 7 bases between them. This chain's CDR3 is CASSLVRNNYGYTF. In DNA form, the CDR3 reads TGTGCCAGCAGCTTAGTCCGGAATAACTATGGCTACACCTTC. Full variable domain (outside the CDR3, taken from reference TRBV7-9 and TRBJ1-2): DTGVSQNPRHKITKRGQNVTFRCDPISEHNRLYWYRQTLGQGPEFLTYFQNEAQLEKSRLLSDRFSAERPKGSFSTLEIQRTEQGDSAMYLCASSLVRNNYGYTFGSGTRLTVV.

In regard to this clonotype: At one of its ends the junction is not consistent with the germline gene, which may arise from a read error. The V call is TRBV7-2, the J call TRBJ1-4; D call uncertain. Per germline, CDR1 SGHTA and CDR2 FQGNSA. This CDR3 has 14 amino acids. The CDR3 spells CASSLFLRNEKRFF. CDR3 coding DNA: TGTGCCAGCAGCTTATTTCTGCGTAATGAAAAACGGTTTTTT. Complete variable domain (other parts from reference TRBV7-2 and TRBJ1-4): GAGVSQSPSNKVTEKGKDVELRCDPISGHTALYWYRQSLGQGLEFLIYFQGNSAPDKSGLPSDRFSAERTGGSVSTLTIQRTQQEDSAVYLCASSLFLRNEKRFFGSGTQLSVL.

The rearrangement joins TRBV29-1 to TRBJ2-1; 10 bases fit TRBD2. J was trimmed by 4 bases and V by 7 bases; bases with no gene match: 13. In germline, CDR1 is SQVTM, CDR2 ANQGSEA. The CDR3 consists of 16 residues. The CDR3: CSARLPSGSIYNEQFF. In DNA, the CDR3 is TGCAGCGCCCGACTGCCTAGCGGGAGTATATACAATGAGCAGTTCTTC.

J is TRBJ2-3 and V is TRBV27, with 10 bases fitting TRBD2. V was pared by 3 bases and J by 5 bases, with 14 bases of the junction left unmatched. There are 18 residues in the CDR3. Germline loops: CDR1 MNHEY, CDR2 SMNVEV (reference sequence). This CDR3 is CASSFVHVAGGHGDTQYF. The CDR3 DNA follows: TGTGCCAGCAGTTTTGTTCACGTAGCGGGAGGCCATGGAGATACGCAGTATTTT.

This clonotype was detected only a few times. One end of the junction varies from germline; a read error may be responsible. This sequence joins TRBV28 and TRBJ1-2; possibly TRBD1 for D (6 bases). The CDR3 extends over 14 amino acids. Germline V CDR1 and CDR2: MDHEN, SYDVKM. The CDR3 is CASRGADALYGYTF. The CDR3 DNA reads as TGTGCCAGCCGGGGGGCGGATGCTCTCTATGGTTACACCTTC.

This clonotype was found a few times. This rearrangement joins TRBV3-1 to TRBJ1-5; D perhaps matches TRBD1 (5 bases). Trimming removed 3 bases from V and 4 bases from J, with 10 bases in between. This CDR3 region has 14 residues. In germline, CDR1 is LGHDT, CDR2 YNNKEL (reference sequence). The CDR3 DNA reads as TGTGCCAGCAGCCATTTAGGGACGAATCAGCCCCAGCATTTT. Encoded protein: CASSHLGTNQPQHF.

The sample holds a few counts of this clonotype. The CDR3 is CSATVQGRARNQPQHF. The CDR3 DNA reads TGCAGTGCTACCGTCCAGGGGAGGGCTCGCAATCAGCCCCAGCATTTT. This sequence joins TRBV20-1 and TRBJ1-5, with D tentatively TRBD1 (6 bases). This CDR3 spans 16 amino acids. Trimming stripped 4 bases from V and 2 bases from J, with 18 bases between. Germline lookup yields CDR1 DFQATT and CDR2 SNEGSKA (reference sequence).

Only a few counts were recorded for this clonotype. The rearrangement links TRBV6-5 to TRBJ2-2; tentatively, D is TRBD2 (5 bases). Germline V gene lookup returns CDR1 MNHEY and CDR2 SVGAGI. The CDR3 runs 15 residues. Trimming cost V 4 bases and J 0 bases, with 9 bases left between them. The CDR3 coding sequence is TGTGCCAGCAGTTTAACGGGGACGAACACCGGGGAGCTGTTTTTT. It is translated as CASSLTGTNTGELFF.

This clonotype was seen only a few times. The chain is built from TRBV4-1 and TRBJ2-1; possible D gene TRBD1, 5 bases. V was cut by 4 bases and J by 6 bases, with 16 bases left in between. The CDR3 has 15 residues. The germline gives CDR1 MGHRA, CDR2 YSYEKL. CDR3: CASSPTTDGFNEQFF. The CDR3, as DNA: TGCGCCAGCAGCCCGACGACAGACGGTTTCAATGAGCAGTTCTTC.

This rearrangement joins TRBV20-1 to TRBJ2-7, with D maybe TRBD1 (6 bases). Per the germline V gene, CDR1 is DFQATT and CDR2 is SNEGSKA (reference sequence). V was pared by 0 bases and J by 2 bases, with 14 bases between. CDR3 length: 15 amino acids. CDR3 protein: CSAREVAGTTYEQYF. The CDR3 DNA reads TGCAGTGCTAGAGAGGTTGCCGGGACAACCTACGAGCAGTACTTC.

J is TRBJ2-5 and V is TRBV9, with 7 bases lining up with TRBD2. The V and J ends lost 4 bases and 2 bases, in that order; junction bases with no gene match: 5. The CDR3 totals 14 residues. CDR1 is SGDLS, CDR2 YYNGEE, per germline. In nucleotides, the CDR3 is TGTGCCAGCAGCCCGCGGGAGTTTCAAGAGACCCAGTACTTC. This sequence encodes CASSPREFQETQYF.

This chain uses TRBV12-3 or TRBV12-4 with TRBJ2-1, with TRBD1 matching over 7 bases. This CDR3 has 14 amino acids. Trimming removed 7 bases from V and 7 bases from J; junction bases left unmatched: 10. CDR3 residues: CASTEGGPGNEQFF. The CDR3 DNA reads as TGTGCCAGCACCGAAGGGGGCCCGGGGAATGAGCAGTTCTTC.

In nucleotides, the CDR3 is TGTGCCAGCAGCCCCCTCGTCGGAGCAAAGAACACCGGGGAGCTGTTTTTT. It yields the protein CASSPLVGAKNTGELFF. The V call is TRBV7-3, the J call TRBJ2-2; D remains unclear. V was pared by 5 bases and J by 1 base, with 17 bases between. CDR3 size: 17 residues. Germline V CDR1 and CDR2: SGHTA, FQGTGA. Full variable domain (remainder filled in from reference TRBV7-3 and TRBJ2-2): GAGVSQTPSNKVTEKGKYVELRCDPISGHTALYWYRQSLGQGPEFLIYFQGTGAADDSGLPNDRFFAVRPEGSVSTLKIQRTERGDSAVYLCASSPLVGAKNTGELFFGEGSRLTVL.

This clonotype was counted a few times. The chain joins TRBV5-5 to TRBJ1-4; D is unclear. Between the trimmed V and J ends, which lost 2 bases and 5 bases, there was a span of 19 bases. Germline values: CDR1 SGHKS, CDR2 YYEKEE (reference sequence). The CDR3 extends over 17 amino acids. CDR3 protein: CASSFIASSSSNEKLFF. CDR3 nucleotides: TGTGCCAGCAGCTTCATCGCCTCCTCCTCCTCCAATGAAAAACTGTTTTTT.

The rearrangement uses TRBV12-3 or TRBV12-4 and TRBJ1-1; D is unresolved. This CDR3 contains 14 residues. V was shortened by 6 bases and J by 5 bases, with 16 bases between the two germline ends. CDR3 loop: CASSPWEGRTEAFF. In DNA, the CDR3 is TGTGCCAGCAGCCCTTGGGAGGGAAGGACTGAAGCTTTCTTT.

V is TRBV20-1 and J is TRBJ1-1; D call uncertain. V gave up 0 bases and J gave up 1 base, with 9 bases separating them. The CDR3 loop spans 14 amino acids. Germline V gene sequence: CDR1 DFQATT, CDR2 SNEGSKA (reference sequence). Here the CDR3 DNA reads TGCAGTGCTAGAGATCCAGGATCGAACACTGAAGCTTTCTTT. Its translation is CSARDPGSNTEAFF.